Each of the 25 T cell receptor beta chains below was sequenced from the same sample in a study of early T cells in non-severe SARS-CoV-2 infection. One entry per CDR3 protein results from TCRdb running MiXCR on the 5' RACE reads. This sample has about 28,000 distinct CDR3 sequences, with roughly 5.4% found just once. The sequencing input was whole blood. These TCRs come from an adult who was a healthcare worker with PCR-confirmed SARS-CoV-2 infection or an uninfected control (not recorded which).

The rearrangement links TRBV6-5 to TRBJ2-5; possibly TRBD2 for D (6 bases). Germline V gene lookup returns CDR1 MNHEY and CDR2 SVGAGI. This CDR3 comprises 14 residues. V lost 3 bases, J lost 5 bases, and 13 bases lay in between. The DNA for the CDR3 is TGTGCCAGCAGTTATGGGGCGGGGATGGAGACCCAGTACTTC. Residues: CASSYGAGMETQYF.

This clonotype occurred many times. The J gene is TRBJ2-1, the V gene TRBV27; maybe TRBD1 (5 bases). Germline V gene sequence: CDR1 MNHEY, CDR2 SMNVEV (reference sequence). The CDR3 runs to 15 residues. With 6 bases removed from V and 1 base from J, the gap between germline ends came to 13 bases. The CDR3 DNA reads TGTGCCAGCAGCTCCTCAGGGAAATCCTACAATGAGCAGTTCTTC. Its translation is CASSSSGKSYNEQFF.

This clonotype was observed at least ten times. The CDR3 loop is CASSPSGRTQYF. The CDR3, as DNA: TGTGCCAGCAGTCCTAGCGGGAGAACGCAGTACTTC. This chain joins TRBV12-3 or TRBV12-4 and TRBJ2-7; 10 bases are shared with TRBD2. This CDR3 has 12 residues. The V segment lost 5 bases and the J segment 9 bases; nucleotides outside the gene matches: 4.

This clonotype was counted many times. V and J are TRBV18 and TRBJ2-7, with unresolved D. Trimming left V 6 bases short and J 3 bases short, with 9 bases between. Looked up from germline, CDR1 is KGHSH and CDR2 is LQKENI. CDR3 length: 12 residues. The CDR3 DNA is TGTGCCAGCTCTTCCCGACGCTACGAGCAGTACTTC. This sequence encodes CASSSRRYEQYF.

This clonotype was observed a handful of times. V and J are TRBV11-2 and TRBJ2-4, with D unresolved. This CDR3 region has 12 residues. Trimming stripped 5 bases from V and 10 bases from J, with 12 bases between. Germline assignment: CDR1 SGHAT and CDR2 FQNNGV. The CDR3 reads CASSMSSGIQYF. CDR3 nucleotide sequence: TGTGCCAGCAGCATGTCTAGTGGGATTCAGTACTTC.

This clonotype was recorded at least ten times. A read error may produce the germline difference seen at one junction end. The chain uses TRBV7-7 and TRBJ2-5, with D possibly being TRBD1 (6 bases). Germline loops: CDR1 SSHAT, CDR2 FNYEAQ (reference sequence). This CDR3 region has 17 residues. DNA of the CDR3: TGTGCTAGCAGCTTAGGGTGGGTCAGGGGTAACCAAGAGACCCAGTACTTC. Protein product: CASSLGWVRGNQETQYF.

The chain employs TRBV7-2 and TRBJ1-4; D remains ambiguous. This CDR3 has 12 amino acids. Germline V lookup: CDR1 SGHTA, CDR2 FQGNSA. V was trimmed by 0 bases and J by 6 bases, leaving 2 bases between them. The CDR3, as DNA: TGTGCCAGCAGCTTAGCAGATGAAAAACTGTTTTTT. It codes for CASSLADEKLFF. The variable domain in full, completed from reference TRBV7-2 and TRBJ1-4, reads GAGVSQSPSNKVTEKGKDVELRCDPISGHTALYWYRQSLGQGLEFLIYFQGNSAPDKSGLPSDRFSAERTGGSVSTLTIQRTQQEDSAVYLCASSLADEKLFFGSGTQLSVL.

This clonotype came up many times. This sequence joins TRBV11-2 and TRBJ2-7; 8 bases fit TRBD2. Germline CDR1 is SGHAT and CDR2 is FQNNGV. The CDR3 runs to 15 residues. With 0 bases clipped from V and 9 bases from J, the junction kept 10 bases outside the gene matches. The CDR3, as DNA: TGTGCCAGCAGCTTAGACCAGCGGGGGACCGCGTGGCAGTACTTC. This sequence encodes CASSLDQRGTAWQYF. Complete variable domain (other parts from reference TRBV11-2 and TRBJ2-7): EAGVAQSPRYKIIEKRQSVAFWCNPISGHATLYWYQQILGQGPKLLIQFQNNGVVDDSQLPKDRFSAERLKGVDSTLKIQPAKLEDSAVYLCASSLDQRGTAWQYFGPGTRLTVT.

This clonotype was detected ten times or more. The chain combines TRBV11-2 with TRBJ2-7; D remains ambiguous. V lost 5 bases and J lost 9, with 17 bases in between. The germline gives CDR1 SGHAT, CDR2 FQNNGV. The CDR3 length is 13 residues. The CDR3 spells CASSLLLKVGQYF. The DNA for the CDR3 is TGTGCCAGCAGCCTCCTCCTCAAAGTCGGGCAGTACTTC.

This clonotype occurred many times. This chain links TRBV20-1 with TRBJ1-1, with TRBD1 matching 8 bases. The V gene's germline CDR1 is DFQATT and CDR2 SNEGSKA (reference sequence). The CDR3 sequence is 13 residues long. The CDR3 reads CSAMTGAGTEAFF. DNA of the CDR3: TGCAGCGCAATGACAGGGGCGGGCACTGAAGCTTTCTTT.

This clonotype was seen repeatedly, ten times or more. The chain joins TRBV4-1 to TRBJ1-6; 7 bases agree with TRBD1. CDR3 length: 14 residues. Germline CDR1 is MGHRA and CDR2 is YSYEKL. J was trimmed by 10 bases and V by 0 bases; bases with no gene match: 3. CDR3 DNA sequence: TGCGCCAGCAGCCAAGACGGGACAGAATCACCCCTCCACTTT. This sequence encodes CASSQDGTESPLHF.

This clonotype was seen at least ten times. The chain is built from TRBV19 and TRBJ2-5; 9 bases match TRBD2. CDR3 size: 16 residues. V lost 6 bases, J lost 5 bases, and 13 bases stayed unmatched. The germline V gene has CDR1 LNHDA and CDR2 SQIVND (reference sequence). CDR3 coding DNA: TGTGCCAGTAGCGATCAGGTAGCGGGAGTGGAGGAGACCCAGTACTTC. It codes for CASSDQVAGVEETQYF.

This clonotype was seen repeatedly, ten times or more. V is TRBV5-5 and J is TRBJ2-1; D remains ambiguous. CDR3 size: 13 residues. V was cut by 0 bases and J by 6 bases, with 7 bases left in between. Germline CDR1 SGHKS, CDR2 YYEKEE (reference sequence). The CDR3 DNA follows: TGTGCCAGCAGCTTGGGCCCTCTCAATGAGCAGTTCTTC. Translating it yields CASSLGPLNEQFF. Full variable domain (missing parts from reference TRBV5-5 and TRBJ2-1): DAGVTQSPTHLIKTRGQQVTLRCSPISGHKSVSWYQQVLGQGPQFIFQYYEKEERGRGNFPDRFSARQFPNYSSELNVNALLLGDSALYLCASSLGPLNEQFFGPGTRLTVL.

This clonotype was counted many times. This sequence joins TRBV19 and TRBJ1-1; D is possibly TRBD1 (5 bases). The CDR3 has 15 amino acids. CDR1 is LNHDA and CDR2 is SQIVND in the germline V gene (reference sequence). V gave up 4 bases and J gave up 6 bases, with 18 bases separating them. The CDR3 loop reads CASSTSTGGNAEAFF. CDR3 in DNA: TGTGCCAGTAGTACCTCGACGGGGGGTAATGCTGAAGCTTTCTTT.

This chain uses TRBV28 with TRBJ2-5, with D unresolved. With 5 bases removed from V and 6 bases from J, the gap between germline ends came to 10 bases. The CDR3 sequence is 12 residues long. CDR1 MDHEN and CDR2 SYDVKM come from the germline V gene. Here the CDR3 DNA reads TGTGCCAGCAGTCCCAATTCCCAGACCCAGTACTTC. Its translation is CASSPNSQTQYF.

This clonotype was found many times. The CDR3 is CASNRGSDTQYF. DNA for the CDR3: TGTGCCAGCAACAGGGGGTCCGATACGCAGTATTTT. The rearrangement uses TRBV6-2 or TRBV6-3 and TRBJ2-3; 8 bases match TRBD1. CDR1 and CDR2 (germline): MNHEY, SVGEGT. There are 12 residues in the CDR3. The trim removed 7 bases at V and 6 bases at J, leaving 3 bases unmatched.

This clonotype was counted ten times or more. The chain combines TRBV19 with TRBJ1-5; no firm D call. CDR1 and CDR2 (germline): LNHDA, SQIVND (reference sequence). Trimming removed 8 bases at V and 6 bases at J, with 14 bases between. This CDR3 is 13 amino acids long. The CDR3 DNA sequence: TGTGCCAGTGGTTGGGCTGAGGGTCAGCCCCAGCATTTT. This sequence encodes CASGWAEGQPQHF.

CDR3 bases: TGTGCCAGCGGACTAGCGGGAGGATACAATGAGCAGTTCTTC. It encodes CASGLAGGYNEQFF. J is TRBJ2-1 and V is TRBV7-3, with TRBD2 identical over 14 bases. The CDR3 is 14 residues long. After removal of 8 bases from V and 4 bases from J, the junction contained 1 base not matched to a gene. Per germline, CDR1 SGHTA and CDR2 FQGTGA.

By share of the sample, this clonotype is medium-sized (0.01 to 0.1%). The V call is TRBV6-5, the J call TRBJ1-1; D remains ambiguous. Germline CDR1 is MNHEY and CDR2 is SVGAGI. V dropped 8 bases and J dropped 7 bases, with 11 bases sitting between them. The CDR3 runs to 11 residues. The CDR3 protein is CASFTYGEAFF. The CDR3 nucleotides read TGTGCCAGCTTCACCTATGGTGAAGCTTTCTTT.

This chain joins TRBV28 and TRBJ2-2; the match to TRBD1 covers 8 bases. V lost 5 bases to trimming and J lost 3 bases; unmatched junction nucleotides: 5. In germline, CDR1 is MDHEN, CDR2 SYDVKM. The CDR3 runs to 15 residues. Here the CDR3 DNA reads TGTGCCAGCAGTCGAGGACAGGGCGACACCGGGGAGCTGTTTTTT. Translating gives CASSRGQGDTGELFF.

This clonotype has at least ten counts. The CDR3 loop reads CASSPALNTEAFF. The DNA for the CDR3 is TGCGCCAGCAGTCCCGCTTTGAACACTGAAGCTTTCTTT. The chain uses TRBV10-1 and TRBJ1-1; no clear D gene. V was cut by 5 bases and J by 0 bases, with 7 bases left in between. CDR1 WNHNN and CDR2 SYGVQD come from the germline V gene (reference sequence). CDR3 length: 13 amino acids.

This clonotype was seen more than once but under ten times. This chain uses TRBV7-8 with TRBJ2-7, with D unclear. Germline assignment: CDR1 SGHVS and CDR2 FQNEAQ. The CDR3 is made up of 15 amino acids. Trimming removed 5 bases at V and 0 bases at J, with 14 bases between. CDR3 in amino acids: CASSPTDGYSYEQYF. The CDR3 DNA reads TGTGCCAGCAGCCCGACGGACGGGTACTCCTACGAGCAGTACTTC. Complete variable domain (other parts from reference TRBV7-8 and TRBJ2-7): GAGVSQSPRYKVAKRGQDVALRCDPISGHVSLFWYQQALGQGPEFLTYFQNEAQLDKSGLPSDRFFAERPEGSVSTLKIQRTQQEDSAVYLCASSPTDGYSYEQYFGPGTRLTVT.

This clonotype has at least ten counts. V and J are TRBV6-5 and TRBJ2-1, with a possible D match to TRBD2 (6 bases). The germline V and J ends were trimmed by 0 bases and 0 bases, with 12 bases remaining between them. The CDR3 has 17 amino acids. The germline V gene encodes CDR1 MNHEY and CDR2 SVGAGI. Here the CDR3 reads CASSYSMVGSSYNEQFF. For the CDR3, the DNA is TGTGCCAGCAGTTACTCGATGGTCGGGAGCTCCTACAATGAGCAGTTCTTC.

This clonotype has only a few counts. This chain joins TRBV28 and TRBJ2-1; TRBD2 is a possible D gene (6 bases). This CDR3 has 15 amino acids. The germline CDR1 and CDR2 sequences are MDHEN and SYDVKM. Deletions cut 4 bases from V and 5 bases from J, with 15 bases between. CDR3 region: CASSSPGLGNNEQFF. The DNA of the CDR3 is TGTGCCAGCAGTTCCCCGGGACTGGGTAACAATGAGCAGTTCTTC.

This clonotype was recorded many times. The chain employs TRBV16 and TRBJ1-5, with D uncertain. V dropped 2 bases and J dropped 6 bases, with 8 bases sitting between them. From germline, CDR1 is KGHSY and CDR2 FQNENV. The CDR3 runs 13 residues. As DNA, the CDR3 is TGTGCCAGCAGCCAAAATCCAGGTCAGCCCCAGCATTTT. It is translated as CASSQNPGQPQHF. Full variable domain (outside the CDR3, taken from reference TRBV16 and TRBJ1-5): GEEVAQTPKHLVRGEGQKAKLYCAPIKGHSYVFWYQQVLKNEFKFLISFQNENVFDETGMPKERFSAKCLPNSPCSLEIQATKLEDSAVYFCASSQNPGQPQHFGDGTRLSIL.